The T cell receptor (beta chain) under discussion was sequenced for a study of cytomegalovirus exposure and HLA in healthy donors. V gave up 3 bases and J gave up 2 bases, with 11 bases separating them. CDR3 length: 15 residues. Per the germline V gene, CDR1 is SNHLY and CDR2 is FYNNEI. The PCR employed 60 Vbeta primers together with 13 Jbeta primers. Some clones are missing from TCRdb's copy, which holds only in-frame ones; the method was immunoSEQ multiplex PCR. The sample shows 150,000 to 200,000 clones, more than 65% of them seen only once. This TCR was recovered from a woman aged 45-59 years in good health and CMV-seronegative. Material for sequencing was PBMCs. This sequence joins TRBV2 and TRBJ2-1; tentatively, D is TRBD1 (6 bases). CDR3 in DNA: TGTGCCAGCAGTGAGGGATCAGGGGCCTACAATGAGCAGTTCTTC. It translates to CASSEGSGAYNEQFF. Full variable domain (missing parts from reference TRBV2 and TRBJ2-1): EPEVTQTPSHQVTQMGQEVILRCVPISNHLYFYWYRQILGQKVEFLVSFYNNEISEKSEIFDDQFSVERPDGSNFTLKIRSTKLEDSAMYFCASSEGSGAYNEQFFGPGTRLTVL.